These T cell receptor beta chains were read from a single sample in a study of T cell repertoires in cytomegalovirus infection. What these receptors recognize is not known. TCRdb reanalysed the reads using MiXCR and keeps one entry per CDR3 protein. This table has 200,000 to 250,000 distinct CDR3 sequences, approximately 38% appearing once. The source was CD8+ T cells from cultured PBMCs, collected from culture after CMV antigen stimulation. All receptors come from a human donor in good health (CMV status not recorded). Some clones in this sample may be carry-over from other donors' samples. Each CDR3 is given with its conserved first and last residue. Each record gives: V gene, CDR3 protein.

V gene: TRBV5-1; CDR3 protein: CASSFGEAPSTDTQYF
V gene: TRBV27; CDR3 protein: CASSSRRTGREQYF
V gene: TRBV12-3/TRBV12-4; CDR3 protein: CASSPNAQYNQPQHF
V gene: TRBV7-9; CDR3 protein: CASSLRQGIVDTQYF
V gene: TRBV4-1; CDR3 protein: CASSQGTGEQFF
V gene: TRBV6-4; CDR3 protein: CASSDSKDGTGELFF
V gene: TRBV10-3; CDR3 protein: CAISEVTYEQYF
V gene: TRBV4-1; CDR3 protein: CASSQSPREQFF
V gene: TRBV9; CDR3 protein: CASSEGGVHNEQFF
V gene: TRBV11-2; CDR3 protein: CASSLWTGSDEKLFF
V gene: TRBV20-1; CDR3 protein: CSAMGGGTAYNEQFF
V gene: TRBV6-6; CDR3 protein: CASLDTRAFF
V gene: TRBV7-9; CDR3 protein: CASSWGQGLTEAFF
V gene: TRBV7-4; CDR3 protein: CASSLVVAGGHRYQETQYF
V gene: TRBV7-9; CDR3 protein: CASSTAEVNYEQYF
V gene: TRBV7-2; CDR3 protein: CASNGQGADYGYTF
V gene: TRBV19; CDR3 protein: CASSIAGRETQYF
V gene: TRBV7-9; CDR3 protein: CASSFTFDEQFF
V gene: TRBV12-3/TRBV12-4; CDR3 protein: CASSQTAGVSDEQFF
V gene: TRBV7-9; CDR3 protein: CASSWMGTGANEQYF
V gene: TRBV5-5; CDR3 protein: CASSLEAETYNSPLHF
V gene: TRBV24-1; CDR3 protein: CATSDIGDEQFF
V gene: TRBV14; CDR3 protein: CASSQDIGQGNTIYF
V gene: TRBV7-3; CDR3 protein: CASSLNGGSYNEQFF
V gene: TRBV6-5; CDR3 protein: CASSYSDRKYEQYF